This T cell receptor (beta chain) was identified in a study of read filtering for tumor transcriptome and immune sequencing (dated by TCRdb to the early 2020s). Study-wide context: The cohort consisted of roughly 16 male and about 15 female patients, with a mean age of roughly 67 years and an age range of roughly 47 to 85. Under revised international staging, 8 or 9 patients fell into R-ISS I, approximately 15 into R-ISS II and more than five into R-ISS III. After DNase treatment, whole-transcriptome libraries were prepared using the TruSeq RNA Access Library Prep Kit. TCR-region mapped reads per sample ranged from about 3.5 to 11 million with IR-seq versus only roughly 75 to 1273 with RNA-seq. Using the same bone marrow samples, the study compared TCR repertoires obtained by targeted immune repertoire sequencing with those obtained by bulk whole-transcriptome sequencing. One of the main goals was to work out a read-filtering strategy for immune repertoire data, in particular whether clonotypes backed by only a single read should be removed. Overall results and qualifications from the work: The sorted CD138-negative fraction was not purified T cells but a mixed bone marrow immune population. Removing single-read clonotypes increased the correlation between IR-seq and RNA-seq shared clonotype proportions. IR-seq captured clonotypes at much higher depth and more reliably than RNA-seq, and smaller IR-seq throughput sufficed to identify most shared clonotypes. Single-read clonotypes made up around 82% of clonotypes but only 3% to 4% of total reads in IR-seq, compared with 65% to 75% of clonotypes and 44.6% of reads in RNA-seq.

Each patient had bone marrow sampled at the time of active disease. Isolation of bone marrow mononuclear cells was performed by Ficoll-Hypaque density gradient centrifugation. CD138-negative cells were obtained by negative selection after labeling with CD138 magnetic microbeads on a MACS separator, removing myeloma plasma cells. The purity of the isolated cells was checked by flow cytometry with CD138 antibodies on an Attune NxT. TRIzol reagent was used to extract total RNA, which was then quantified with a NanoDrop spectrophotometer. For each patient, paired RNA-seq and IR-seq were run on the CD138-negative bone marrow sample from that patient. V is trimmed back by 2 bases and J by 8 bases, and the junction contains 5 bases that no gene match accounts for. The CDR3 starts with the cysteine, ends with the phenylalanine, and has 15 residues. Solely the CDR3 DNA is kept, with 45 bases framed from the first base. The germline V gene encodes CDR1 SGHRS and CDR2 YFSETQ.

TCR libraries were constructed from about 400 ng RNA using the Immunoverse kit, and molecular barcoded adaptors covering alpha/delta and beta/gamma chains were employed. TCR library preparation used the same RNA that went into transcriptome sequencing. An Illumina HiSeq 4000 with 2 x 150 cycles was used to sequence the TCR libraries. The authors processed their data as follows. With MiXCR, TCR reads were aligned to human V, D, J and C references and assembled into CDR3 clonotypes, with quality filtering and error correction included. Clonotype counts and gene usage diversity were analyzed with the tcR package in R. Raw mapping reads were checked after the RNA-seq reads had been mapped by STAR aligner version 2.5.3a onto the human GRCh37 genome. To test how sequencing depth affects detected clonotypes, IR-seq fastq files were randomly downsampled with Seqtk 1.3. TCRdb itself trimmed the public reads at Q25 with fastp, ran MiXCR and retained productive beta chains. Rows merge per CDR3 protein into single entries with the most common DNA and genes. TCRdb's processing, not the study's, gives the V and J calls here. This sample has over 50,000 distinct CDR3 sequences in its table, and 11% to 15% of those were observed once. The ten most abundant clones make up 45% of the sample.

This clonotype was counted many times. It lacks a known antigen. It has no much larger one-base neighbor in the sample; base qualities were not kept. The receptor was isolated from a donor at least 40 years old with multiple myeloma. Material for sequencing was a population of CD138-negative cells sorted from bone marrow. Interpreted using the paper, the cell subset or site label stands for: bone marrow mononuclear cells depleted of CD138+ plasma/myeloma cells by negative magnetic selection. The chain employs TRBV5-1 and TRBJ2-1; 12 of the junction bases match TRBD2. The encoded CDR3 is CASSLLAGGGYEQFF. The nucleotide sequence is given as TGCGCCAGCAGCTTACTAGCGGGAGGAGGCTATGAGCAGTTCTTC.